The 32 T cell receptor beta chains below were found in one sample sequenced in a study of blood T cell repertoires in COVID-19. Sequencing used immunoSEQ multiplex PCR; TCRdb keeps in-frame clones, though not all of them. The data show 250,000 to 350,000 clones, 88% seen once. The specimen sequenced was PBMCs or T cells enriched from blood (not recorded which). These receptors came from a woman in her sixties or seventies in a cohort exposed to, infected with or recovered from COVID-19 (not recorded which).

This rearrangement joins TRBV10-1 to TRBJ2-7, with 13 bases aligning to TRBD2. The V segment lost 6 bases and the J segment 6 bases; nucleotides outside the gene matches: 2. Germline CDR1 and CDR2: WNHNN and SYGVQD (reference sequence). The CDR3 loop spans 13 amino acids. Here the CDR3 DNA reads TGCGCCAGCAGCGGGACTAGCGGGACCGAGCAGTACTTC. Protein product: CASSGTSGTEQYF.

V usage is TRBV19 and J usage is TRBJ2-3, with a possible D match to TRBD2 (6 bases). Trimming took off 10 bases at V and 0 bases at J, with 11 bases between the two ends. CDR1 and CDR2 from the germline V gene are LNHDA and SQIVND (reference sequence). There are 13 residues in the CDR3. The CDR3 nucleotides read TGTGCCACCGCGGGGTCTAGCACAGATACGCAGTATTTT. This translates into CATAGSSTDTQYF.

In regard to this clone: This sample also contains other DNA sequences that code for the same CDR3. V usage is TRBV7-9 and J usage is TRBJ1-2; 7 positions agree with TRBD1. V dropped 3 bases and J dropped 1; count of bases not matched to a gene: 2. The germline gives CDR1 SEHNR, CDR2 FQNEAQ (reference sequence). This CDR3 is 14 amino acids long. CDR3 coding DNA: TGTGCCAGCAGCTTGGGACAGAGTAACTATGGCTACACCTTC. It translates to CASSLGQSNYGYTF.

This sequence joins TRBV9 and TRBJ1-1, with 11 positions matching TRBD1. The CDR3 consists of 16 residues. Germline lookup yields CDR1 SGDLS and CDR2 YYNGEE. The trim removed 0 bases at V and 6 bases at J, leaving 7 bases unmatched. The CDR3 is CASSVAGQGAFSEAFF. The CDR3 nucleotides are TGTGCCAGCAGCGTAGCCGGACAGGGGGCTTTCTCTGAAGCTTTCTTT.

The sample holds a few counts of this clone. Sequence at one end of the junction differs from germline and may be a read error. The chain has TRBV7-7 and TRBJ2-1; D ambiguous. CDR1 and CDR2 (germline): SSHAT, FNYEAQ (reference sequence). This CDR3 contains 12 residues. The CDR3 DNA reads as TGTGCTAGCAGCCCCTTAGACAATGAGCAGTTCTTC. Its translation is CASSPLDNEQFF. The whole variable domain, filled in from reference TRBV7-7 and TRBJ2-1, reads GAGVSQSPRYKVTKRGQDVTLRCDPISSHATLYWYQQALGQGPEFLTYFNYEAQPDKSGLPSDRFSAERPEGSISTLTIQRTEQRDSAMYRCASSPLDNEQFFGPGTRLTVL.

The chain recombines TRBV5-1 with TRBJ1-1; 7 bases line up with TRBD1. With 4 bases clipped from V and 1 base from J, the junction kept 4 bases outside the gene matches. There are 14 residues in the CDR3. The germline V gene encodes CDR1 SGHRS and CDR2 YFSETQ. The CDR3 here is CASSIGQANTEAFF. The CDR3 nucleotides read TGCGCCAGCAGCATAGGACAGGCGAACACTGAAGCTTTCTTT.

The chain joins TRBV28 to TRBJ2-5; 10 bases agree with TRBD1. There are 15 residues in the CDR3. Germline V gives CDR1 MDHEN, CDR2 SYDVKM. The trim removed 5 bases at V and 3 bases at J, leaving 6 bases unmatched. CDR3 DNA: TGTGCCAGCAGTCACCAGACAGGGGGCGAAGAGACCCAGTACTTC. Its protein is CASSHQTGGEETQYF.

Only a few counts were recorded for this clone. The chain recombines TRBV6-6 with TRBJ2-7, with D possibly being TRBD1 (5 bases). V was pared by 5 bases and J by 0 bases, with 17 bases between. The CDR3 is 16 amino acids. In germline, CDR1 is MNHNY, CDR2 SVGAGI (reference sequence). CDR3 DNA: TGTGCCAGCAGTGCTGGGGCTGAACTTAGCTCCTACGAGCAGTACTTC. Translation: CASSAGAELSSYEQYF.

This chain joins TRBV7-9 and TRBJ2-3; a possible D gene is TRBD2 (6 bases). With 4 bases removed from V and 0 bases from J, the gap between germline ends came to 11 bases. This CDR3 is 15 amino acids long. CDR1 and CDR2 (germline): SEHNR, FQNEAQ (reference sequence). The CDR3: CASSSSSVSTDTQYF. The DNA of the CDR3 is TGTGCCAGCAGCTCCTCTAGCGTTAGCACAGATACGCAGTATTTT.

The chain couples TRBV4-2 to TRBJ1-2; D is uncertain. In germline, CDR1 is LGHNA, CDR2 YNFKEQ. V gave up 3 bases and J gave up 5 bases, with 19 bases separating them. The CDR3 spans 16 residues. For the CDR3, the DNA is TGTGCCAGCAGCCATGGTCGGATCGGGAGTGGTTATGGCTACACCTTC. Its translation is CASSHGRIGSGYGYTF.

The chain has TRBV7-8 and TRBJ2-5; D uncertain. Deletions cut 6 bases from V and 1 base from J, with 12 bases between. This CDR3 is 14 amino acids long. Germline-derived CDR1 and CDR2 are SGHVS and FQNEAQ. CDR3 amino acids: CASSYTETQETQYF. DNA for the CDR3: TGTGCCAGCAGTTATACAGAAACCCAAGAGACCCAGTACTTC. The complete variable domain, with remaining parts taken from reference TRBV7-8 and TRBJ2-5, reads GAGVSQSPRYKVAKRGQDVALRCDPISGHVSLFWYQQALGQGPEFLTYFQNEAQLDKSGLPSDRFFAERPEGSVSTLKIQRTQQEDSAVYLCASSYTETQETQYFGPGTRLLVL.

The gene calls are TRBV11-2 and TRBJ2-7, with TRBD1 identical over 10 bases. CDR1 is SGHAT and CDR2 is FQNNGV in the germline V gene. V trimming: 5 bases; J trimming: 1 base; junction bases outside the gene matches: 5. The CDR3 has 15 residues. The CDR3 coding sequence is TGTGCCAGCAGCCCGGGACAGGGGATATCCTACGAGCAGTACTTC. Translating gives CASSPGQGISYEQYF.

V gene TRBV7-8 combines with J gene TRBJ1-6; 8 positions match TRBD1. The length of the CDR3 is 15 residues. Germline V gene sequence: CDR1 SGHVS, CDR2 FQNEAQ. Unmatched junction bases numbered 7, after V lost 3 bases and J lost 9 bases. CDR3 DNA: TGTGCCAGCAGCTTGCGACCGGACAGGGCTTCACCCCTCCACTTT. It encodes CASSLRPDRASPLHF.

The chain is built from TRBV15 and TRBJ2-7, with 12 bases fitting TRBD2. This CDR3 comprises 15 residues. Germline assignment: CDR1 LNHNV and CDR2 YYDKDF (reference sequence). Trimming removed 2 bases from V and 4 bases from J; junction bases left unmatched: 3. The CDR3, as DNA: TGTGCCACCAGCAGATCGACTAGCGGGAGTTACGAGCAGTACTTC. It codes for CATSRSTSGSYEQYF.

The chain uses TRBV3-1 (or the pseudogene TRBV3-2) and TRBJ2-2; 10 nucleotides match TRBD2. With 6 bases clipped from V and 4 bases from J, the junction kept 5 bases outside the gene matches. Germline V gene sequence: CDR1 LGHDT, CDR2 YNNKEL (reference sequence). The length of the CDR3 is 15 residues. The CDR3 DNA reads TGTGCCAGCAGACGAAAGCGGGAGGGCACCGGGGAGCTGTTTTTT. It translates to CASRRKREGTGELFF.

With respect to this clone: Other DNA sequences in the sample encode the same CDR3. The chain links TRBV18 to TRBJ2-5; 10 positions agree with TRBD1. J lost 3 bases, V lost 3 bases, and 1 base had no gene match. This CDR3 comprises 14 residues. Germline CDR1 reads KGHSH; CDR2 reads LQKENI. CDR3 amino acids: CASSPGTGEETQYF. CDR3 DNA: TGTGCCAGCTCACCGGGGACAGGGGAAGAGACCCAGTACTTC.

This clone has a single count. The rearrangement uses TRBV2 and TRBJ1-4, with D unresolved. Looked up from germline, CDR1 is SNHLY and CDR2 is FYNNEI. This CDR3 region has 12 residues. Trimming shortened V by 7 bases and J by 8 bases, and 11 bases separated the two germline ends. The CDR3 DNA reads as TGTGCCAGCACATCGGGAAGAGAAAAACTGTTTTTT. Translation: CASTSGREKLFF.

V is TRBV7-9 and J is TRBJ2-1; perhaps TRBD1 as D (5 bases). The CDR3 is 17 residues long. Germline values: CDR1 SEHNR, CDR2 FQNEAQ (reference sequence). V lost 5 bases and J 6 bases, leaving 23 bases between the germline ends. CDR3 loop: CASSPWGRPGSPNEQFF. The CDR3 DNA reads TGTGCCAGCAGCCCCTGGGGAAGGCCAGGGTCTCCCAATGAGCAGTTCTTC.

The chain joins TRBV2 to TRBJ2-7, with 7 bases that match TRBD2. Germline trimming cut 2 bases from V and 2 bases from J; bases unmatched to any gene: 6. The CDR3 loop spans 15 amino acids. CDR1 is SNHLY, CDR2 FYNNEI, per germline. The CDR3 DNA reads as TGTGCCAGCAGTGAACCGGCTAGCGGACCCTACGAGCAGTACTTC. Encoded protein: CASSEPASGPYEQYF.

CDR3 nucleotides: TGTGCCAGCAGCTTAGGGGGAGGGCAGGTAAACACTGAAGCTTTCTTT. Amino acids: CASSLGGGQVNTEAFF. This chain links TRBV7-2 with TRBJ1-1; D is unresolved. This CDR3 is 16 amino acids long. V was shortened by 1 base and J by 2 bases, with 14 bases between the two germline ends. The germline V gene has CDR1 SGHTA and CDR2 FQGNSA.

The CDR3 here is CASSDGSLQFF. The CDR3 DNA reads as TGTGCCAGCAGTGACGGGTCATTACAGTTCTTC. The V call is TRBV2, the J call TRBJ2-1; no clear D. Deletions cut 3 bases from V and 13 bases from J, with 10 bases between. The germline V gene encodes CDR1 SNHLY and CDR2 FYNNEI. This CDR3 is 11 amino acids long.

J is TRBJ2-2 and V is TRBV11-2; 13 positions match TRBD2. Germline V gives CDR1 SGHAT, CDR2 FQNNGV. V shed 4 bases and J 1 base; nucleotides not matched to a gene: 9. This CDR3 region has 19 residues. The CDR3 loop is CASSWGPGLAGKNTGELFF. CDR3 bases: TGTGCCAGCAGCTGGGGACCGGGACTAGCGGGAAAGAACACCGGGGAGCTGTTTTTT. Filled out from reference TRBV11-2 and TRBJ2-2, the complete variable domain reads EAGVAQSPRYKIIEKRQSVAFWCNPISGHATLYWYQQILGQGPKLLIQFQNNGVVDDSQLPKDRFSAERLKGVDSTLKIQPAKLEDSAVYLCASSWGPGLAGKNTGELFFGEGSRLTVL.

The chain combines TRBV19 with TRBJ1-1, with D perhaps matching TRBD1 (5 bases). V lost 7 bases to trimming and J lost 4 bases, with 16 bases between them. Looked up from germline, CDR1 is LNHDA and CDR2 is SQIVND (reference sequence). This CDR3 spans 14 amino acids. This chain's CDR3 is CASNRQRTSTEAFF. CDR3 DNA: TGTGCCAGTAATCGACAGAGGACGAGCACTGAAGCTTTCTTT.

This clone was picked up one time. This same CDR3 is encoded by further DNA sequences in the sample. The V call is TRBV5-1, the J call TRBJ2-7, with TRBD2 matching 7 bases. Germline V gene sequence: CDR1 SGHRS, CDR2 YFSETQ. V lost 2 bases to trimming and J lost 1 base; unmatched junction nucleotides: 3. The CDR3 is 14 amino acids. DNA of the CDR3: TGCGCCAGCAGCTTAGAGGGAGGGTCCTACGAGCAGTACTTC. As protein: CASSLEGGSYEQYF.

CDR3 bases: TGCGCCAGCAGCTTGTCCGGTAGCGGCCTCTCCTACGAGCAGTACTTC. Protein sequence: CASSLSGSGLSYEQYF. The V call is TRBV5-1, the J call TRBJ2-7; a possible D gene is TRBD2 (6 bases). CDR1 is SGHRS and CDR2 is YFSETQ in the germline V gene. Trimming pared 1 base from V and 0 bases from J, leaving 14 bases between. There are 16 residues in the CDR3.

The CDR3 is CASSLAIGSGNTIYF. CDR3 coding DNA: TGCGCCAGCAGCTTAGCTATCGGCTCTGGAAACACCATATATTTT. This rearrangement joins TRBV5-1 to TRBJ1-3; D gene unclear. The CDR3 extends over 15 amino acids. Trimming removed 2 bases from V and 0 bases from J, with 9 bases in between. The germline CDR1 and CDR2 sequences are SGHRS and YFSETQ.

This clone was seen a few times. The chain joins TRBV6-5 to TRBJ1-2; 8 bases align to TRBD1. This CDR3 is 14 amino acids long. The V and J ends lost 0 bases and 7 bases, in that order; junction bases with no gene match: 4. Germline loops: CDR1 MNHEY, CDR2 SVGAGI. Here the CDR3 reads CASSYSAGGFGYTF. CDR3 DNA sequence: TGTGCCAGCAGTTACTCTGCAGGGGGCTTTGGCTACACCTTC.

V gene TRBV27 combines with J gene TRBJ1-2; TRBD1 aligns across 7 bases. Trimming cost V 2 bases and J 5 bases; bases outside gene matches: 5. The CDR3 is made up of 14 amino acids. CDR1 is MNHEY and CDR2 is SMNVEV in the germline V gene (reference sequence). The CDR3 region has the DNA TGTGCCAGCAGTTTAAGGGGGCTAGGGTATGGCTACACCTTC. Protein sequence: CASSLRGLGYGYTF.

This clone was counted only a few times. The V call is TRBV12-3 or TRBV12-4, the J call TRBJ1-2; D not certain. The CDR3 contains 13 residues. V lost 5 bases and J lost 1, with 8 bases in between. This CDR3 is CASSVQVNYGYTF. CDR3 nucleotide sequence: TGTGCCAGCAGTGTCCAGGTTAACTATGGCTACACCTTC.

The rearrangement joins TRBV7-9 to TRBJ1-1; D unclear. Germline V gene sequence: CDR1 SEHNR, CDR2 FQNEAQ (reference sequence). This CDR3 has 12 residues. V dropped 2 bases and J dropped 5 bases, with 6 bases sitting between them. In nucleotides, the CDR3 is TGTGCCAGCAGCTTACCCCAAACTGAAGCTTTCTTT. Translating gives CASSLPQTEAFF.

The rearrangement uses TRBV19 and TRBJ2-5; 9 bases align to TRBD1. The junction had 6 bases not matched to a gene; V was cut back by 4 bases and J by 0 bases. This CDR3 contains 16 residues. CDR1 and CDR2 from the germline V gene are LNHDA and SQIVND (reference sequence). CDR3 coding DNA: TGTGCCAGTAGTACCCTCGGGACAGGGTACCAAGAGACCCAGTACTTC. Translating gives CASSTLGTGYQETQYF.

The chain joins TRBV6-2 or TRBV6-3 to TRBJ1-6; no clear D gene. The CDR3 length is 13 residues. The germline CDR1 and CDR2 sequences are MNHEY and SVGEGT. Deletions cut 4 bases from V and 8 bases from J, with 9 bases between. The CDR3 DNA reads as TGTGCCAGCAGTTTTAAACTAGATTCACCCCTCCACTTT. Amino acids: CASSFKLDSPLHF.